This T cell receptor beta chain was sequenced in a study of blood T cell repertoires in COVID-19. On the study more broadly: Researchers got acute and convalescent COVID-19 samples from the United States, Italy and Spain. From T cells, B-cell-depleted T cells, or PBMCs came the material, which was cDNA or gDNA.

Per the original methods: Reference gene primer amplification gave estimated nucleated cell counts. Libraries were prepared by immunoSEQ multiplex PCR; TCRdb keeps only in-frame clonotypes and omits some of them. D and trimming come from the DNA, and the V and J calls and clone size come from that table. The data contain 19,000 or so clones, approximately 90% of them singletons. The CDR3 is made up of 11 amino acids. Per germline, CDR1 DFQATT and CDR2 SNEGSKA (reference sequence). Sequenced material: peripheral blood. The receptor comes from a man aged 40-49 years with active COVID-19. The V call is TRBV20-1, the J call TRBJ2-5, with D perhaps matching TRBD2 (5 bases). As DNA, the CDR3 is TGCAAAGGCCAGAGGGCAGAGACCCAGTACTTC. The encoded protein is CKGQRAETQYF.